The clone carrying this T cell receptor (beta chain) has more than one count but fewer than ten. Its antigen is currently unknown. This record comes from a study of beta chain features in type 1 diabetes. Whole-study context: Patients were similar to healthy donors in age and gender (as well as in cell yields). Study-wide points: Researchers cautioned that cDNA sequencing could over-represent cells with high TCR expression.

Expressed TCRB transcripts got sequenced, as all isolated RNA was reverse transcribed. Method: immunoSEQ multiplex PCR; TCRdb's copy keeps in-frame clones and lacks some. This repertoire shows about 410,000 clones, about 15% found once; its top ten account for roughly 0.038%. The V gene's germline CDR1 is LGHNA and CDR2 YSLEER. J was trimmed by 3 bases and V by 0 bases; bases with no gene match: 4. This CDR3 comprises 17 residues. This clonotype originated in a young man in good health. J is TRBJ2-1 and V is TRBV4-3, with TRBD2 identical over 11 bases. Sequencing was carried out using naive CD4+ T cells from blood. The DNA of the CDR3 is TGCGCCAGCAGCCAAGATGGGACTAGCGGAAACTACAATGAGCAGTTCTTC. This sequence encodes CASSQDGTSGNYNEQFF.